This T cell receptor beta chain was obtained from a study of human T cells and chemical hapten exposure. About the study: The upper back received 0.01% DPC by patch testing, with results read at 6 days.

TCRdb re-derived calls from the RACE reads in MiXCR, one entry per CDR3 protein. The profile shows around 53,000 distinct CDR3 sequences, 9% to 9.5% of them singletons. This clonotype was seen ten or more times. Its antigen is currently unknown. Study observations and caveats: Alopecia affected the donors, so their immune response may differ from healthy people's.

Germline CDR1 reads SGHDN; CDR2 reads FVKESK. The CDR3 sequence is 14 residues long. V lost 1 base and J 8 bases, leaving 11 bases between the germline ends. Time point noted: patch test 1, 2 weeks after DPC sensitization. Treatment denoted: therapeutic diphenylcyclopropenone sensitization with weekly scalp DPC. Blood sampling occurred before each patch-test application. The source of this sequence is a woman aged 45-65 years with alopecia areata. Some clones in this sample may be carry-over from other donors' samples. The V gene is TRBV14, the J gene TRBJ2-2; D is uncertain. The sample consisted of whole blood, taken in connection with sensitization to the hapten diphenylcyclopropenone (DPC). In nucleotides, the CDR3 is TGTGCCAGCAGCCAAGTTAGGCTTACGGGGGAGCTGTTTTTT. It encodes CASSQVRLTGELFF.